Following are 14 T cell receptor beta chains from one sample sequenced in a study of T cells in Graves' hyperthyroidism and ophthalmopathy. RNA transcripts yielded amplified TCR beta CDR3 regions. The HTBI primer set was used in a first-round RT-PCR of the TCR CDR3. TCRdb recomputed calls from the multiplex PCR reads with MiXCR, one row per CDR3 protein. The top ten hold 25% to 30% of the sample, which has about half a million distinct CDR3 sequences, 15% to 20% seen once. Sequencing was done on a sample of blood. All receptors derive from a woman between 25 and 40 years old with Graves' ophthalmopathy.

A single count supports this clonotype. This sequence may be a read error, since a much larger clone differs from it by one base. The CDR3 end shows no conserved phenylalanine or tryptophan, and so a read error is likely. The V gene is TRBV5-1, the J gene TRBJ2-5; 9 nucleotides line up with TRBD1. Trimming removed 4 bases from V and 1 base from J; junction bases left unmatched: 5. CDR1 and CDR2 (germline): SGHRS, YFSETQ. The CDR3 consists of 15 residues. DNA of the CDR3: TGCGCCAGCAGCCTCGGGGACAGGGCCCAAGAGACCCAGTACTCC. Translation gives CASSLGDRAQETQYS.

Many counts were recorded for this clonotype. The rearrangement links TRBV20-1 to TRBJ2-1, with 7 bases identical to TRBD1. Germline lookup yields CDR1 DFQATT and CDR2 SNEGSKA (reference sequence). The CDR3 consists of 15 residues. Trimming at V came to 5 bases and at J to 4 bases, leaving 11 bases not matched to a gene. CDR3 in DNA: TGCAGTGCTGAAAAGACCGGGACAGCGTACAATGAGCAGTTCTTC. Amino acid sequence: CSAEKTGTAYNEQFF.

This clonotype was seen many times. J is TRBJ1-4 and V is TRBV7-8; 9 nucleotides agree with TRBD1. This CDR3 has 14 residues. CDR1 is SGHVS and CDR2 is FQNEAQ in the germline V gene. V lost 1 base to trimming and J lost 6 bases; unmatched junction nucleotides: 0. Here the CDR3 reads CASSLGDRDEKLFF. The CDR3 region has the DNA TGTGCCAGCAGCTTAGGGGACAGGGATGAAAAACTGTTTTTT.

The chain recombines TRBV19 with TRBJ1-1; 12 bases match TRBD1. Trimming cost V 5 bases and J 3 bases; bases outside gene matches: 4. CDR3 length: 15 residues. Germline CDR1 and CDR2: LNHDA and SQIVND (reference sequence). CDR3 coding DNA: TGTGCCAGTAGTCCCTGGGACAGGGGGCACACTGAAGCTTTCTTT. Protein: CASSPWDRGHTEAFF.

This clonotype was recorded at least ten times. This chain joins TRBV11-2 and TRBJ1-1, with D possibly TRBD1 on 5 matching bases. Trimming cost V 1 base and J 6 bases, with 18 bases left between them. There are 16 residues in the CDR3. CDR1 and CDR2 (germline): SGHAT, FQNNGV. This CDR3 is CASSLGVGGRLAEAFF. As DNA, the CDR3 is TGTGCCAGCAGCTTAGGGGTGGGGGGACGACTCGCTGAAGCTTTCTTT.

This rearrangement joins TRBV2 to TRBJ1-5; a possible D gene is TRBD1 (5 bases). V was trimmed by 7 bases and J by 3 bases, leaving 16 bases between them. The V gene's germline CDR1 is SNHLY and CDR2 FYNNEI. The CDR3 covers 15 residues. CDR3 DNA: TGTGCCAGCAAAAATCTTCGGGGGGTCAATCAGCCCCAGCATTTT. This codes for CASKNLRGVNQPQHF.

This clonotype was counted many times. The CDR3 DNA reads TGTGCCAGCATACGCCTACAGGGTGGGAGCACAGATACGCAGTATTTT. Translation gives CASIRLQGGSTDTQYF. The chain carries TRBV6-1 and TRBJ2-3; tentatively, D is TRBD1 (6 bases). Germline V CDR1 and CDR2: MNHNS, SASEGT. The CDR3 has 16 residues. V was clipped by 7 bases and J by 0 bases, with 17 bases between them.

This clonotype has at least ten counts. The chain couples TRBV28 to TRBJ1-1; 7 positions match TRBD1. The V segment lost 3 bases and the J segment 6 bases; nucleotides outside the gene matches: 4. The CDR3 is 13 amino acids. From germline, CDR1 is MDHEN and CDR2 SYDVKM. This CDR3 is CASSLRGRAEAFF. The CDR3 bases are TGTGCCAGCAGTTTGAGGGGGCGCGCTGAAGCTTTCTTT.

This clonotype was seen only a few times. The chain recombines TRBV7-6 with TRBJ2-7, with 8 bases that match TRBD2. The V gene end was trimmed by 5 bases and the J gene end by 0 bases; junction bases not matched to a gene: 9. The CDR3 loop spans 16 amino acids. Per the germline V gene, CDR1 is SGHVS and CDR2 is FNYEAQ. CDR3 bases: TGTGCCAGCAGCCTCAAATTAGCGGGGAACTCCTACGAGCAGTACTTC. Residues: CASSLKLAGNSYEQYF. The full variable domain, completed using reference TRBV7-6 and TRBJ2-7, is GAGVSQSPRYKVTKRGQDVALRCDPISGHVSLYWYRQALGQGPEFLTYFNYEAQQDKSGLPNDRFSAERPEGSISTLTIQRTEQRDSAMYRCASSLKLAGNSYEQYFGPGTRLTVT.

This clonotype was found a few times. The rearrangement links TRBV7-2 to TRBJ2-7, with D perhaps matching TRBD1 or TRBD2 (5 bases each). The CDR3 is 13 amino acids. The V and J ends lost 5 bases and 5 bases respectively, with 13 bases between them. Per the germline V gene, CDR1 is SGHTA and CDR2 is FQGNSA. The CDR3 is CASSEAVGDEQYF. DNA of the CDR3: TGTGCCAGCAGCGAAGCGGTGGGGGACGAGCAGTACTTC.

This clonotype was seen many times. The chain has TRBV30 and TRBJ2-7; TRBD2 matches at 8 bases. V trimming: 0 bases; J trimming: 7 bases; junction bases outside the gene matches: 14. Germline CDR1 and CDR2: GTSNPN and SVGIG (reference sequence). The CDR3 length is 16 residues. CDR3 protein: CAWSVAPTGGGWEQYF. The DNA of the CDR3 is TGTGCCTGGAGTGTTGCCCCGACAGGCGGGGGGTGGGAGCAGTACTTC. Combining the CDR3 with reference TRBV30 and TRBJ2-7 gives the whole variable domain SQTIHQWPATLVQPVGSPLSLECTVEGTSNPNLYWYRQAAGRGLQLLFYSVGIGQISSEVPQNLSASRPQDRQFILSSKKLLLSDSGFYLCAWSVAPTGGGWEQYFGPGTRLTVT.

The sample holds many counts of this clonotype. The rearrangement uses TRBV30 and TRBJ2-5, with 7 nucleotides matching TRBD2. The CDR3 length is 12 residues. Unmatched junction bases numbered 3, after V lost 3 bases and J lost 5 bases. The germline gives CDR1 GTSNPN, CDR2 SVGIG (reference sequence). The CDR3 nucleotides are TGTGCCTGGAGCGGACTAGGGGAGACCCAGTACTTC. Encoded protein: CAWSGLGETQYF.

With regard to this clonotype: This may come from a read error, since a much larger clone is one base off. The chain carries TRBV20-1 and TRBJ2-7; D is unclear. CDR3 length: 15 residues. Trimming pared 3 bases from V and 7 bases from J, leaving 22 bases between. The germline V gene has CDR1 DFQATT and CDR2 SNEGSKA (reference sequence). Here the CDR3 DNA reads TGCAGTGCTAGCAGTGATGGCCGGACCAGTAGGGAGCAGTACTTC. This encodes CSASSDGRTSREQYF.

V and J are TRBV7-9 and TRBJ2-2; D unresolved. The CDR3 length is 13 residues. Germline V gene data show CDR1 as SEHNR and CDR2 as FQNEAQ (reference sequence). Trimming removed 9 bases from V and 4 bases from J, with 12 bases in between. CDR3 residues: CARSTRATGELFF. DNA of the CDR3: TGTGCCAGGAGCACTCGGGCCACCGGGGAGCTGTTTTTT.